Listed below are T cell receptor beta chains from one sample, sequenced in a study of cytomegalovirus exposure and HLA in healthy donors. The method was immunoSEQ multiplex PCR; TCRdb's version includes in-frame clones alone and lacks a portion of them. The repertoire holds under 200,000 clones, with 84% as singletons. Material for sequencing was PBMCs. The receptor set was obtained from a woman between 45 and 60 years old in good health and CMV-seropositive. Each CDR3 is given with its conserved first and last residue. The D gene is left open where the match is weak. Some rows mark clone size as missing; the rest say once, few, many or name a class of expanded clone.

V gene,CDR3 length,D gene,clone size,J gene,CDR3 DNA,CDR3 protein
TRBV19,14,NA,NA,TRBJ1-4,TGTGCCAGTAGTAGGGCGGGCGCTAATGAAAAACTGTTTTTT,CASSRAGANEKLFF
TRBV9,16,NA,NA,TRBJ2-2,TGTGCCAGCAGCGTGTGGCCGGGACACAACACCGGGGAGCTGTTTTTT,CASSVWPGHNTGELFF
TRBV6-6,15,TRBD2,NA,TRBJ2-5,TGTGCCAGCAGCTACAGCGGGGGGATCCAAGAGACCCAGTACTTC,CASSYSGGIQETQYF
TRBV5-1,16,TRBD2,NA,TRBJ2-2,TGCGCCAGCAGCTTGACTAGCGGGGCGAACACCGGGGAGCTGTTTTTT,CASSLTSGANTGELFF
TRBV9,16,TRBD1,NA,TRBJ2-3,TGTGCCAGCAGCGCTTGGACAGGGAAGAGCACAGATACGCAGTATTTT,CASSAWTGKSTDTQYF
TRBV18,14,NA,NA,TRBJ1-1,TGTGCCAGCTCACCTACGGGGGGCATCACTGAAGCTTTCTTT,CASSPTGGITEAFF
TRBV9,15,NA,NA,TRBJ1-5,TGTGCCAGCAGCGTTGGAGGTTATAGCAATCAGCCCCAGCATTTT,CASSVGGYSNQPQHF
TRBV4-3,15,NA,NA,TRBJ1-6,TGCGCCAGCAGCCAAATTACGGACATCTATTCACCCCTCCACTTT,CASSQITDIYSPLHF
TRBV7-2,12,NA,once,TRBJ2-1,TGTGCCAGCAGCCCTCGAACCGGGTCTCAGTTCTTC,CASSPRTGSQFF
TRBV18,16,NA,NA,TRBJ1-4,TGTGCCAGCTCACCGACAGATCGCTCCTTTAATGAAAAACTGTTTTTT,CASSPTDRSFNEKLFF
TRBV28,14,TRBD2,NA,TRBJ2-1,TGTGCCAGCAGCACGGGACTAGCTTACAATGAGCAGTTCTTC,CASSTGLAYNEQFF
TRBV6-5,15,TRBD2,NA,TRBJ2-7,TGTGCCAGCACCCCGGAAGGACTAGTGACCTACGAGCAGTACTTC,CASTPEGLVTYEQYF
TRBV4-3,15,TRBD1,NA,TRBJ1-3,TGCGCCAGCAGCCAAGAACAGGGGTCAGGAAACACCATATATTTT,CASSQEQGSGNTIYF
TRBV9,15,TRBD1,NA,TRBJ2-2,TGTGCCAGCAGCGCCCGAGACAGGGGCACCGGGGAGCTGTTTTTT,CASSARDRGTGELFF
TRBV28,14,NA,once,TRBJ1-3,TGTGCCAGCAGGTACAGGCACTCTGGAAACACCATATATTTT,CASRYRHSGNTIYF
TRBV10-3,16,NA,NA,TRBJ2-2,TGTGCCATCAGCAACTCCGGGACACTGAACACCGGGGAGCTGTTTTTT,CAISNSGTLNTGELFF
TRBV4-1,15,NA,NA,TRBJ1-1,TGCGCCAGCAGCCAAGATGAGGGTCAGGACACTGAAGCTTTCTTT,CASSQDEGQDTEAFF
TRBV6-5,12,NA,NA,TRBJ2-7,TGTGCCAGCAGCCCAGGGGTCTACGAGCAGTACTTC,CASSPGVYEQYF
TRBV21-1,17,NA,NA,TRBJ1-6,TGTGCCAGCAGCAAAGACCCAAGGAGCTCCTATAATTCACCCCTCCACTTT,CASSKDPRSSYNSPLHF
TRBV30,15,TRBD1,NA,TRBJ2-7,TGTGCCTGGAGTGTATTGGGACAGGGAAGAGGAGAGCAGTACTTC,CAWSVLGQGRGEQYF
TRBV9,13,TRBD1,NA,TRBJ1-1,TGTGCCAGCAGCGAGACAGGGGACACTGAAGCTTTCTTT,CASSETGDTEAFF
TRBV7-9,15,TRBD1,NA,TRBJ1-2,TGTGCCAGCAGCTCCAACAGGGGACCCGGGTATGGCTACACCTTC,CASSSNRGPGYGYTF
TRBV9,14,TRBD1,NA,TRBJ2-7,TGTGCCAGCAGCGTAGCGACAGGGGGTTACGAGCAGTACTTC,CASSVATGGYEQYF
TRBV5-1,17,TRBD2,once,TRBJ2-3,TGCGCCAGCAACCGGCCCGGGACTAACCTCGGCACAGATACGCAGTATTTT,CASNRPGTNLGTDTQYF
TRBV5-6,18,NA,few,TRBJ2-2,TGTGCCAGCAGCTTGAGGTCCACCGGGGTCCGGTTCGCCGGGGAGCTGTTTTTT,CASSLRSTGVRFAGELFF
TRBV7-6,14,NA,NA,TRBJ1-6,TGTGCCAGCAGCTCGGACCAGGGTCGTTCACCCCTCCACTTT,CASSSDQGRSPLHF
TRBV6-5,16,NA,NA,TRBJ1-6,TGTGCCAGCAGTTACAAGGGGCGCCTCGTAAATTCACCCCTCCACTTT,CASSYKGRLVNSPLHF
TRBV27,15,NA,NA,TRBJ2-7,TGTGCCAGCAGTAAGAGAAGTCCCGTTAACGCCGAGCAGTACTTC,CASSKRSPVNAEQYF
TRBV12-5,13,TRBD1,NA,TRBJ1-2,TGTGCTAGTGGTCCCGACAGGGGATATGGCTACACCTTC,CASGPDRGYGYTF
TRBV5-8,13,TRBD1,NA,TRBJ2-3,TGTGCCAGCAGCAACAGGGGGACAGATACGCAGTATTTT,CASSNRGTDTQYF
TRBV27,15,TRBD1,NA,TRBJ2-1,TGTGCCAGCAGTTTCGGACAGGGGGGCTACAATGAGCAGTTCTTC,CASSFGQGGYNEQFF
TRBV18,16,NA,NA,TRBJ1-5,TGTGCCAGCTCACCCGACACTTTAGGAGGGCTTCAGCCCCAGCATTTT,CASSPDTLGGLQPQHF
TRBV4-2,17,TRBD1,once,TRBJ1-2,TGTGCCAGCAGCGTATTATCCGGGACAGGGATTGACTATGGCTACACCTTC,CASSVLSGTGIDYGYTF
TRBV19,15,NA,NA,TRBJ1-4,TGTGCCAGTAGTCCCCCGGGATTTACGAATGAAAAACTGTTTTTT,CASSPPGFTNEKLFF
TRBV2,11,NA,NA,TRBJ2-3,TGTGCCAGCAGTGAAGGAGTAAGTTGTTATTTT,CASSEGVSCYF
TRBV19,13,NA,NA,TRBJ1-4,TGTGCCAGTAGTATTGGTACAGCTGAAAAACTGTTTTTT,CASSIGTAEKLFF
TRBV6-6,10,NA,NA,TRBJ2-5,TGTGCCAGCGGGGCTGAGACCCAGTACTTC,CASGAETQYF
TRBV6-1,11,NA,NA,TRBJ2-3,TGTGCCAGCGGGAGGCTGGATACGCAGTATTTT,CASGRLDTQYF
TRBV7-9,15,NA,NA,TRBJ2-3,TGTGCCAGCAGCTTACAGGGCAGTGGGGCAGATACGCAGTATTTT,CASSLQGSGADTQYF
TRBV7-9,14,TRBD2,NA,TRBJ2-2,TGTGCCAGCAGCCCCGGACTAGCGTCCGGGGAGCTGTTTTTT,CASSPGLASGELFF
TRBV30,14,TRBD1,NA,TRBJ1-4,TGTGCCTGGACCCGACAGGGCGGGGGGGAAAAACTGTTTTTT,CAWTRQGGGEKLFF
TRBV29-1,16,TRBD2,NA,TRBJ2-3,TGCAGCGTTCACCCTATTCGGCGGGGGTCCACAGATACGCAGTATTTT,CSVHPIRRGSTDTQYF
TRBV27,15,TRBD1,once,TRBJ2-4,TGTGCCAGCAGTCCCGTTTTAGCAGGGGGAAACATTCAGTACTTC,CASSPVLAGGNIQYF
TRBV5-1,15,NA,NA,TRBJ2-2,TGCGCCAGCAGCTTGGGACAGGGAGGAACCGGGGAGCTGTTTTTT,CASSLGQGGTGELFF
TRBV5-4,14,TRBD1,NA,TRBJ2-3,TGTGCCAGCAGCGGAGACAGGGTTACAGATACGCAGTATTTT,CASSGDRVTDTQYF
TRBV13,13,NA,NA,TRBJ1-1,TGTGCCAGCAGCGCCTTCAGGGAAGGTAAAGCTTTCTTT,CASSAFREGKAFF
TRBV18,14,NA,NA,TRBJ2-7,TGTGCCAGCTCTTGGGGGCGTCGCTCCTACGAGCAGTACTTC,CASSWGRRSYEQYF
TRBV6-4,14,TRBD1,NA,TRBJ2-7,TGTGCCAGCACCAGCAGGGGGCCCTCCTACGAGCAGTACTTC,CASTSRGPSYEQYF